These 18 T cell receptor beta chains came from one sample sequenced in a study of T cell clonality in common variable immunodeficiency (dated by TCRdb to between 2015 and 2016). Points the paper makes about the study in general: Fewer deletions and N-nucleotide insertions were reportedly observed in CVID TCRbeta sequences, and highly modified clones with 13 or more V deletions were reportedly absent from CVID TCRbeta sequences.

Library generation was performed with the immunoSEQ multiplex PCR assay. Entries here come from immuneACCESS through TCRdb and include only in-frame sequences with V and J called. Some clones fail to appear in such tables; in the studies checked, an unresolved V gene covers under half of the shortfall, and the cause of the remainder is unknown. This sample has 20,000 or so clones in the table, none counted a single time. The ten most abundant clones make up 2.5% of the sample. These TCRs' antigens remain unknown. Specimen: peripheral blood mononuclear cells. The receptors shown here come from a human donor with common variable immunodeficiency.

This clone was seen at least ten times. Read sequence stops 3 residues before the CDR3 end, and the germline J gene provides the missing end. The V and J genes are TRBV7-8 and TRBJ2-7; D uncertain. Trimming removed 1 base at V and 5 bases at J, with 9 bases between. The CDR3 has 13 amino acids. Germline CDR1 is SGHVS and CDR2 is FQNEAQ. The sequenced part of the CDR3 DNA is TGTGCCAGCAGCTTAGTCCAGGTGGACGAG. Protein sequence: CASSLVQVDE. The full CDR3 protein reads CASSLVQVDEQYF.

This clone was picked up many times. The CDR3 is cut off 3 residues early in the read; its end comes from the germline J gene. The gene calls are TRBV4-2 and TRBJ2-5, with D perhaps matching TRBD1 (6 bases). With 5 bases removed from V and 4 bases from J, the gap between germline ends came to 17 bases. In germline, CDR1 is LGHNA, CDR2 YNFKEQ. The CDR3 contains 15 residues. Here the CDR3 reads CASSSVRGSTETQYF. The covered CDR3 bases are TGTGCCAGCAGCTCCGTCAGGGGTTCTACAGAGACC.

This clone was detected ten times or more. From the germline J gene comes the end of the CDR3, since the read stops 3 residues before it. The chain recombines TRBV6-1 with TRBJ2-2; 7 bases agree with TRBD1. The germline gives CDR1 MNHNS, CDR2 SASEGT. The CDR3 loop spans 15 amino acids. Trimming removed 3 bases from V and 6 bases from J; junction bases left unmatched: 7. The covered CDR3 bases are TGTGCCAGCAGTGAGAAGGGGGCAGGGGCCGGGGAG. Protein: CASSEKGAGAGE. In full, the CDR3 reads CASSEKGAGAGELFF.

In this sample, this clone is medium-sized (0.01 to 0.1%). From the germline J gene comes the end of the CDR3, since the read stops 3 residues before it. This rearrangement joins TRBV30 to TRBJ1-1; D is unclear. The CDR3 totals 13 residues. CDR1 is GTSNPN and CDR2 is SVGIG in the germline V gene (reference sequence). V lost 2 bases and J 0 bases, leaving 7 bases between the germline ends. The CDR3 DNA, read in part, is TGTGCCTGGAGTACAGTTATGAACACTGAA. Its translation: CAWSTVMNTE. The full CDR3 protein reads CAWSTVMNTEAFF.

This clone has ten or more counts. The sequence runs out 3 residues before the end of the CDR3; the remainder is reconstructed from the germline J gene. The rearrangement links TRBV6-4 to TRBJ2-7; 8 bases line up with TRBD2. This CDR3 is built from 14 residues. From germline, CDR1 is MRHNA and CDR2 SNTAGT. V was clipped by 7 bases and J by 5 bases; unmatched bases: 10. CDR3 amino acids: CASILGGTSDEQYF. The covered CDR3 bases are TGTGCCAGCATCCTGGGGGGGACTAGTGACGAG.

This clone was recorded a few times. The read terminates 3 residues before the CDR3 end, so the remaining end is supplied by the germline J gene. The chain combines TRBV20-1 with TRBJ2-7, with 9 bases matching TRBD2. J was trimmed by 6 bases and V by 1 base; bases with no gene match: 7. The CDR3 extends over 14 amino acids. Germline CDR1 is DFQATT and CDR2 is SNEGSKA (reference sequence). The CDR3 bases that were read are TGCAGTGCTAGAGTCCTAGCGGGAAGTCGCGAG. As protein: CSARVLAGSRE. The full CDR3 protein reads CSARVLAGSREQYF.

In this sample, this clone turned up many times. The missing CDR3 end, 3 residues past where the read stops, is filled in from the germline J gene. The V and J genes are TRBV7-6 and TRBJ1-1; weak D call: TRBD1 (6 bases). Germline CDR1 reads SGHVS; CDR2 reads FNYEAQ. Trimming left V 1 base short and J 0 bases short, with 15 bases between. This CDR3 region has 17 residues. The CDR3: CASSLVGGGGMNTEAFF. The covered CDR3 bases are TGTGCCAGCAGCTTAGTTGGAGGGGGAGGGATGAACACTGAA.

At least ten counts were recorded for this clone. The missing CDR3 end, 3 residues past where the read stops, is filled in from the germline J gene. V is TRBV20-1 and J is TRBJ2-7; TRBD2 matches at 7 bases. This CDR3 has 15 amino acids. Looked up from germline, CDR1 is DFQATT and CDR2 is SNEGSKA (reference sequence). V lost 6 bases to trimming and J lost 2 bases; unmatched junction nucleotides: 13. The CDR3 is CSASKSGTTTYEQYF. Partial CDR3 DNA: TGCAGTGCAAGCAAATCCGGGACTACCACCTACGAG.

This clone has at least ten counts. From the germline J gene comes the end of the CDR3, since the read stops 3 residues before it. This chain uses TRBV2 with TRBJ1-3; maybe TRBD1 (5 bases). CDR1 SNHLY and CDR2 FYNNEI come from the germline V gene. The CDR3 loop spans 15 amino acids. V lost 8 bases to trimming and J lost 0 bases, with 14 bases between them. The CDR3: CASARGTDSGNTIYF. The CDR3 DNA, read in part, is TGTGCCAGCGCCCGGGGGACTGACTCTGGAAACACC.

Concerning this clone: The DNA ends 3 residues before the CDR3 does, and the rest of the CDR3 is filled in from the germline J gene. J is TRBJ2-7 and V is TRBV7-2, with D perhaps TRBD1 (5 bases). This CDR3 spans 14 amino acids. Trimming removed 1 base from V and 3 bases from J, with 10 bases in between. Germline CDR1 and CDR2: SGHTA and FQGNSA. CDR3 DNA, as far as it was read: TGTGCCAGCAGCTTAGAACGAAGGGGCTACGAG. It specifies CASSLERRGYE. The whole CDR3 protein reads CASSLERRGYEQYF.

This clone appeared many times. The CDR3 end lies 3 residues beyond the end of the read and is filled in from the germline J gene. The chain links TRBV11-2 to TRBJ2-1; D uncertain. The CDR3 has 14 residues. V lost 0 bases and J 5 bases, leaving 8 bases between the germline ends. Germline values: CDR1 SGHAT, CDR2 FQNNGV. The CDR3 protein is CASSLDRGHNEQFF. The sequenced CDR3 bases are TGTGCCAGCAGCTTAGATCGCGGTCACAATGAG.

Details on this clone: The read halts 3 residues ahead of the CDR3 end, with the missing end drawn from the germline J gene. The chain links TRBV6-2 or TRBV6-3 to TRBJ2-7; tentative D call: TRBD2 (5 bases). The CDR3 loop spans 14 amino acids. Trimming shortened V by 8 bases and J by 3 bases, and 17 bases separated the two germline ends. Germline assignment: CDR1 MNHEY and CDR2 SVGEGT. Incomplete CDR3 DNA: TGTGCCAGCCGCACCGGGGTGGCCGGCTACGAG. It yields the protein CASRTGVAGYE. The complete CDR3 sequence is CASRTGVAGYEQYF.

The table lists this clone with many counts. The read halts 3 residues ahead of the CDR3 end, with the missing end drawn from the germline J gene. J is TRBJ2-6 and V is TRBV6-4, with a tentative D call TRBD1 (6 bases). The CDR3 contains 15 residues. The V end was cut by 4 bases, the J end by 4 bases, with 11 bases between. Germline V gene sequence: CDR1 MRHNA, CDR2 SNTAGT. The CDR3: CASSGGGFGANVLTF. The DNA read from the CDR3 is TGTGCCAGCAGTGGTGGGGGCTTCGGGGCCAACGTC.

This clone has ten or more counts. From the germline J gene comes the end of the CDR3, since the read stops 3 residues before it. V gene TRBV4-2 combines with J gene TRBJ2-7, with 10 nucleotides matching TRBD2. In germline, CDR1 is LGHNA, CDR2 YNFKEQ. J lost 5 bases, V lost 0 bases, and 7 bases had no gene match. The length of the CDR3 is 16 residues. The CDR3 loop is CASSQDGASGSDEQYF. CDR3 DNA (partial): TGTGCCAGCAGCCAAGACGGGGCTAGCGGGAGCGACGAG.

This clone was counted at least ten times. The CDR3 is CASSSTPTGPDEAFF. CDR3 bases read: TGTGCCAGCAGTTCAACCCCCACAGGGCCTGACGAA. V and J are TRBV28 and TRBJ1-1; tentative D call: TRBD1 (6 bases). The CDR3 end falls 3 residues outside the read, so it is completed with the germline J gene. Germline lookup yields CDR1 MDHEN and CDR2 SYDVKM. CDR3 length equals 15 residues.

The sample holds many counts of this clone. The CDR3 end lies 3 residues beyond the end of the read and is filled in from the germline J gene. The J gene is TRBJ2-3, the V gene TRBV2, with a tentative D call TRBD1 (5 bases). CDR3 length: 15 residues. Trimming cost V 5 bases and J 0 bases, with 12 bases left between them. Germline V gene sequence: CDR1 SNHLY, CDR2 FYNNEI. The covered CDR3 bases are TGTGCCAGCAGTTCCCAGGGCTACAGCACAGATACG. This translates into CASSSQGYSTDT. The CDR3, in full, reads CASSSQGYSTDTQYF.

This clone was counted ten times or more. The CDR3 bases that were read are TGTGCCAGCAGTGGGACAGGGGGCGGCACAGATACG. This encodes CASSGTGGGTDT. The entire CDR3 sequence reads CASSGTGGGTDTQYF. This chain uses TRBV6-1 with TRBJ2-3; 11 positions match TRBD1. Read coverage stops 3 residues before the CDR3 terminus; the germline J gene supplies the remainder. V shed 4 bases, J shed 1 base, and the junction held 1 base outside the gene matches. Looked up from germline, CDR1 is MNHNS and CDR2 is SASEGT. The CDR3 is made up of 15 amino acids.

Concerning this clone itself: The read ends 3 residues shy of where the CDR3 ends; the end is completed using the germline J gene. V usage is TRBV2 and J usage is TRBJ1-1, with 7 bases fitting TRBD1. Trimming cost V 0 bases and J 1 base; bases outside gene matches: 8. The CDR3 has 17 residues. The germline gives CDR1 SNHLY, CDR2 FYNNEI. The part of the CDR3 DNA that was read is TGTGCCAGCAGTGAAGCACTCGACAGGGCCTGGAACACTGAA. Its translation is CASSEALDRAWNTE. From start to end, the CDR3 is CASSEALDRAWNTEAFF.